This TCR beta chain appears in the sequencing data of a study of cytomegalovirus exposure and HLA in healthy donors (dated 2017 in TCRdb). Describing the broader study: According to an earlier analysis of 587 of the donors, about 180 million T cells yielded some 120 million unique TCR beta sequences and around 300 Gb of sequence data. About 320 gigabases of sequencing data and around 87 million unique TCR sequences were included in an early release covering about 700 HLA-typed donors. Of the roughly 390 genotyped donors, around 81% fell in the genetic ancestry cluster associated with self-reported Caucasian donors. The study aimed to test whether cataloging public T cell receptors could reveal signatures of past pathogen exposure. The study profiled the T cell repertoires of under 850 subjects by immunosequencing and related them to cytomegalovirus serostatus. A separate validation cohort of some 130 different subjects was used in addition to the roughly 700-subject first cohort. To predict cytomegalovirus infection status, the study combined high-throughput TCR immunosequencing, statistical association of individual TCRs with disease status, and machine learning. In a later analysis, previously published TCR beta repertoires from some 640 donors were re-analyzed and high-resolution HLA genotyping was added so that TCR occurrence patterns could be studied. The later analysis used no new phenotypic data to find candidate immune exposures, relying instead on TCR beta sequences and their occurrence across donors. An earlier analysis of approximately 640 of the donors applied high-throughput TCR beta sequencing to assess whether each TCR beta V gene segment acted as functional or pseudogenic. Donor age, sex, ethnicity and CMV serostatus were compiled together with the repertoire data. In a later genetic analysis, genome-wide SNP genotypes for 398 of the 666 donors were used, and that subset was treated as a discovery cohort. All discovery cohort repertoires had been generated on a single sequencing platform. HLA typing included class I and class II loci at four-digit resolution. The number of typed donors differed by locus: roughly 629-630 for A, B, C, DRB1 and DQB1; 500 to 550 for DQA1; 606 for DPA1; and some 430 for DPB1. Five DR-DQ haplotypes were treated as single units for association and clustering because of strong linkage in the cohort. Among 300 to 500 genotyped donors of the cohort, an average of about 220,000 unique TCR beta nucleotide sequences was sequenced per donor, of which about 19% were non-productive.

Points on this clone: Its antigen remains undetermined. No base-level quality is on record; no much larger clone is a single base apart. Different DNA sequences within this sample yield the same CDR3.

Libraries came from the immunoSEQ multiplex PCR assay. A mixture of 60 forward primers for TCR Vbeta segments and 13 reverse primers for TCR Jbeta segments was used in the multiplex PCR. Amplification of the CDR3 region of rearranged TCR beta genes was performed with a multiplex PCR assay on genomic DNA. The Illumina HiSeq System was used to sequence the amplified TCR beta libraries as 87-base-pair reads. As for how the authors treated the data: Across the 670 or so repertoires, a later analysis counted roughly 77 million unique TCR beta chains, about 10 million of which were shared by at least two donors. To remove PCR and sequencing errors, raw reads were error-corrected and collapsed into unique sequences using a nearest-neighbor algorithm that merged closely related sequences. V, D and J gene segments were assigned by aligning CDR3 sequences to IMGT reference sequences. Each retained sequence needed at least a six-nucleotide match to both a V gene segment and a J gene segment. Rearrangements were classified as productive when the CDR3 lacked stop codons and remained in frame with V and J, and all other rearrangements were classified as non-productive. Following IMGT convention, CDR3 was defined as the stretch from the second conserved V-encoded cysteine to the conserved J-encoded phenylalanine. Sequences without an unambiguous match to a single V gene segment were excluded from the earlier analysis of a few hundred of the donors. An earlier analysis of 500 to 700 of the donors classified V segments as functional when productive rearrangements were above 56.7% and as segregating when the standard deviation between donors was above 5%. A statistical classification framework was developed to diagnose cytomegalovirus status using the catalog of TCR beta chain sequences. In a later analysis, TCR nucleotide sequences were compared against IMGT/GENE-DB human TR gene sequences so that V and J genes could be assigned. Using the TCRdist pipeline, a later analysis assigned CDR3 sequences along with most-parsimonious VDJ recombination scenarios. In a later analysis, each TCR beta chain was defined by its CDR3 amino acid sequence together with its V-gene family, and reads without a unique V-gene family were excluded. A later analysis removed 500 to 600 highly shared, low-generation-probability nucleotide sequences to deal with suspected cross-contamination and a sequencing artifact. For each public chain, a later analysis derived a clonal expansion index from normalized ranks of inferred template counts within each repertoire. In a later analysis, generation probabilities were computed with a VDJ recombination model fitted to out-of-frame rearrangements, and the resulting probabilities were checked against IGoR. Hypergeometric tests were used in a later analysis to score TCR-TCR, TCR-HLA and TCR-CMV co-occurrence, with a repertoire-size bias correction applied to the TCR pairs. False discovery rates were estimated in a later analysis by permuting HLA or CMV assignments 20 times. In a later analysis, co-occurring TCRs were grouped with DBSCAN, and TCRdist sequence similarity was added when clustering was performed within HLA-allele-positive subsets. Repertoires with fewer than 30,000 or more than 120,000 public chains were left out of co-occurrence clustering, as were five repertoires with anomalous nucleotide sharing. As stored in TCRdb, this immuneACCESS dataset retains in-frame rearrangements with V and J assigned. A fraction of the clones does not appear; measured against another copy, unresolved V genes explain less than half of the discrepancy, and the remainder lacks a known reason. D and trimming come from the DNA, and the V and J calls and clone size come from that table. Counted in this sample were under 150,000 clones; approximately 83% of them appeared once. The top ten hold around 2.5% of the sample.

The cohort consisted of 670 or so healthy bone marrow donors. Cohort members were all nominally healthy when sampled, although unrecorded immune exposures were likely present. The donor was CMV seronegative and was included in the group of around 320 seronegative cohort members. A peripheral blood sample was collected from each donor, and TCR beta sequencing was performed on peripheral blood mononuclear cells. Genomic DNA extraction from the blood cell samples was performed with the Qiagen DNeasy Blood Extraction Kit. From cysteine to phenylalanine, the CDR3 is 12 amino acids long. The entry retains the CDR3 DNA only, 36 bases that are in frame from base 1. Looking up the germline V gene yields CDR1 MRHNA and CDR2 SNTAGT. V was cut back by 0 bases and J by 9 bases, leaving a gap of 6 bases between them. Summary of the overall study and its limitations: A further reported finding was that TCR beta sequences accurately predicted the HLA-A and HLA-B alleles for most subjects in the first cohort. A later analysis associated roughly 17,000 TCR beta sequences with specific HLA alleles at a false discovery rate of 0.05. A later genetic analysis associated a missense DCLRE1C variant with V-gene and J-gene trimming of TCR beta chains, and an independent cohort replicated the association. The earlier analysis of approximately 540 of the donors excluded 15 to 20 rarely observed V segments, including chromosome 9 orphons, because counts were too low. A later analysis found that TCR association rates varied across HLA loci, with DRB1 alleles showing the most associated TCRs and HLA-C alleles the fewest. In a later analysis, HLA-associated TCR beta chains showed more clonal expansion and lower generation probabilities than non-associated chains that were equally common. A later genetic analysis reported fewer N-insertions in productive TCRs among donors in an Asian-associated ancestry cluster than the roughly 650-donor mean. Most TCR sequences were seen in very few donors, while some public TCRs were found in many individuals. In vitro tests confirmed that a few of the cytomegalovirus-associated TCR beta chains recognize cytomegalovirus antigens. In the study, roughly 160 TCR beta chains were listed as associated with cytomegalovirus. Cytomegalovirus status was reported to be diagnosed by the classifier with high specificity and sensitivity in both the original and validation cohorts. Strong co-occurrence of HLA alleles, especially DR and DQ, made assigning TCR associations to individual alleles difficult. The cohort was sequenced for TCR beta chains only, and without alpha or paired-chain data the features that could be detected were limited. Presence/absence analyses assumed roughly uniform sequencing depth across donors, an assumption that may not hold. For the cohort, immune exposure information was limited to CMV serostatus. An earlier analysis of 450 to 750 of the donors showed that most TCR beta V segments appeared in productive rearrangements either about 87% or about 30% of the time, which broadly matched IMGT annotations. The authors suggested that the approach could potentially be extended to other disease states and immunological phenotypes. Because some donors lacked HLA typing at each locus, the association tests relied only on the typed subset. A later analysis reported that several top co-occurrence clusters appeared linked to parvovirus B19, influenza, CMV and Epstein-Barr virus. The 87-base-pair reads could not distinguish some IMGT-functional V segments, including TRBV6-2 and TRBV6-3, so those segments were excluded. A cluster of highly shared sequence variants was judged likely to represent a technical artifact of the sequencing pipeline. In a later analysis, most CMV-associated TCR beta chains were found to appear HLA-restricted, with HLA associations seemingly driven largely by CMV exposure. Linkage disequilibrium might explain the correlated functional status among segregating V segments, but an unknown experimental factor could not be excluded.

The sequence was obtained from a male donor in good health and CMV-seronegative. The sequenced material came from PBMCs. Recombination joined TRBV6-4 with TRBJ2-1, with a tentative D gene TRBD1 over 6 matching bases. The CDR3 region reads CASSDSGGEQFF. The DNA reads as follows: TGTGCCAGCAGTGACTCAGGGGGTGAGCAGTTCTTC.